This T cell receptor beta chain was sequenced in a study of blood T cell repertoires in COVID-19. The CDR3 has 15 residues. Trimming stripped 1 base from V and 7 bases from J, with 13 bases between. Germline CDR1 MNHEY, CDR2 SVGAGI. Authors' analysis steps: Amplification from reference gene primers served as the basis for estimated nucleated cell counts. Assay: immunoSEQ multiplex PCR; the TCRdb copy retains only in-frame clones and omits some. D and trimming were read from the DNA, whereas the V and J calls and clone size are those reported in that table. The profile shows about 140,000 clones, 76% of them singletons.

The chain is built from TRBV6-5 and TRBJ1-4; weak D call: TRBD1 (6 bases). The TCR originated in a woman older than 75 with active or convalescent COVID-19. Sequencing used peripheral blood. Here the CDR3 DNA reads TGTGCCAGCAGTTACTTCAGGGGCAGCGGTGAAAAACTGTTTTTT. Protein sequence: CASSYFRGSGEKLFF.